The 29 T cell receptor beta chains in this list originate from one sample, sequenced in a study of human T cells and chemical hapten exposure. Stated time point: patch test 1, 2 weeks after DPC sensitization. Treatment in this sample: therapeutic diphenylcyclopropenone sensitization with weekly scalp DPC. TCRdb re-analysed the RACE reads in MiXCR, keeping a single row per CDR3 protein. Of around 190,000 distinct CDR3 sequences in the sample, under 25% were seen once. The sequences come from whole blood, collected in connection with sensitization to the hapten diphenylcyclopropenone (DPC). Receptor source: a woman in her 50s with alopecia areata. Some clones in this sample may be carry-over from other donors' samples.

The chain is built from TRBV5-1 and TRBJ2-3, with 7 bases lining up with TRBD1. V trimming: 4 bases; J trimming: 4 bases; junction bases outside the gene matches: 6. The CDR3 extends over 14 amino acids. CDR1 is SGHRS, CDR2 YFSETQ, per germline. This CDR3 is CASSTRQGADTQYF. Here the CDR3 DNA reads TGCGCCAGCAGCACACGTCAGGGGGCAGATACGCAGTATTTT.

J is TRBJ2-7 and V is TRBV20-1; D gene ambiguous. The CDR3 runs to 13 residues. The V end lost 3 bases, the J end lost 3 bases, and 12 bases lay between the germline ends. Germline loops: CDR1 DFQATT, CDR2 SNEGSKA (reference sequence). The CDR3 sequence is CSARETGLYEQYF. The CDR3 nucleotides read TGCAGTGCTAGGGAGACGGGCCTCTACGAGCAGTACTTC.

The chain couples TRBV9 to TRBJ2-7; 12 bases fit TRBD2. This CDR3 is built from 14 residues. J was trimmed by 3 bases and V by 3 bases; bases with no gene match: 1. Germline V gene sequence: CDR1 SGDLS, CDR2 YYNGEE. Here the CDR3 DNA reads TGTGCCAGCAGCGAGGGACTAGCGGGCTACGAGCAGTACTTC. This encodes CASSEGLAGYEQYF.

J is TRBJ1-6 and V is TRBV10-1; D is undetermined. Trimming stripped 2 bases from V and 8 bases from J, with 10 bases between. Germline loops: CDR1 WNHNN, CDR2 SYGVQD (reference sequence). This CDR3 has 14 amino acids. The CDR3 DNA reads as TGCGCCAGCAGTGAGCACGGCCGCGATTCACCCCTCCACTTT. As protein: CASSEHGRDSPLHF.

The table lists this clonotype with a few counts. This CDR3 is CASSPVGGRTYEQYF. CDR3 in DNA: TGCGCCAGCAGCCCTGTTGGCGGGAGGACCTACGAGCAGTACTTC. This chain connects TRBV5-1 to TRBJ2-7; 8 nucleotides agree with TRBD2. Germline CDR1 reads SGHRS; CDR2 reads YFSETQ. The CDR3 contains 15 residues. With 4 bases clipped from V and 2 bases from J, the junction kept 8 bases outside the gene matches.

This clonotype was observed a few times. CDR3 sequence: CAVGAAGNTIYF. Written as DNA, the CDR3 is TGTGCCGTAGGAGCGGCTGGAAACACCATATATTTT. This rearrangement joins TRBV10-3 to TRBJ1-3; unclear D gene. The CDR3 is made up of 12 amino acids. The V end was cut by 11 bases, the J end by 2 bases, with 10 bases between. Germline values: CDR1 ENHRY, CDR2 SYGVKD.

In this sample, this clonotype turned up a few times. The chain employs TRBV5-1 and TRBJ2-5; TRBD2 matches at 9 bases. The CDR3 covers 16 residues. Germline CDR1 reads SGHRS; CDR2 reads YFSETQ. V lost 2 bases and J lost 2; bases outside the gene matches: 7. CDR3 in amino acids: CASSLFLAGRQETQYF. The CDR3 bases are TGCGCCAGCAGCTTATTTCTAGCGGGAAGGCAAGAGACCCAGTACTTC.

This chain joins TRBV29-1 and TRBJ2-1, with 9 bases aligning to TRBD1. Looked up from germline, CDR1 is SQVTM and CDR2 is ANQGSEA. The CDR3 spans 15 residues. V shed 6 bases, J shed 7 bases, and the junction held 13 bases outside the gene matches. The DNA of the CDR3 is TGCAGCGTCCTGCGGGTACAGGGGGCGGGGAATGAGCAGTTCTTC. Its protein is CSVLRVQGAGNEQFF.

This clonotype was recorded a few times. The chain joins TRBV20-1 to TRBJ2-2, with a possible D match to TRBD2 (5 bases). Germline-derived CDR1 and CDR2 are DFQATT and SNEGSKA (reference sequence). The CDR3 runs to 15 residues. Trimming pared 1 base from V and 4 bases from J, leaving 13 bases between. In nucleotides, the CDR3 is TGCAGTGCTAGAGTGCTAGCTGCGGGCACCGGGGAGCTGTTTTTT. Its translation is CSARVLAAGTGELFF.

The rearrangement links TRBV5-1 to TRBJ2-7; either TRBD1 or TRBD2 may supply D (5 bases each). The CDR3 consists of 14 residues. V lost 4 bases, J lost 3 bases, and 14 bases lay in between. In germline, CDR1 is SGHRS, CDR2 YFSETQ. CDR3 sequence: CASSPGTEHYEQYF. In nucleotides, the CDR3 is TGCGCCAGCAGCCCCGGGACGGAGCACTACGAGCAGTACTTC.

This rearrangement joins TRBV29-1 to TRBJ1-2; no firm D call. The V gene lost 3 bases and the J gene lost 8 bases, with 13 bases spanning the gap. Germline V gives CDR1 SQVTM, CDR2 ANQGSEA. The CDR3 loop spans 12 amino acids. The CDR3, as DNA: TGCAGCGTTGAGTACGGGATGCTCGGCTACACCTTC. Translating it yields CSVEYGMLGYTF.

This clonotype was observed a few times. V and J are TRBV9 and TRBJ2-1; 7 positions agree with TRBD2. With V trimmed by 0 bases and J by 14 bases, 11 bases remained unmatched. The germline CDR1 and CDR2 sequences are SGDLS and YYNGEE. The CDR3 length is 14 residues. The CDR3 loop is CASSVGPYGTTKFF. CDR3 DNA: TGTGCCAGCAGCGTAGGGCCTTACGGGACTACCAAGTTCTTC. Full variable domain (missing parts from reference TRBV9 and TRBJ2-1): DSGVTQTPKHLITATGQRVTLRCSPRSGDLSVYWYQQSLDQGLQFLIQYYNGEERAKGNILERFSAQQFPDLHSELNLSSLELGDSALYFCASSVGPYGTTKFFGPGTRLTVL.

This clonotype has just a few counts. The rearrangement joins TRBV7-9 to TRBJ1-4; D unclear. Germline V lookup: CDR1 SEHNR, CDR2 FQNEAQ (reference sequence). With 1 base removed from V and 0 bases from J, the gap between germline ends came to 15 bases. The CDR3 is 18 residues long. CDR3 sequence: CASSLGADLFATNEKLFF. Written as DNA, the CDR3 is TGTGCCAGCAGCTTAGGTGCAGACCTATTTGCAACTAATGAAAAACTGTTTTTT. The whole variable domain, filled in from reference TRBV7-9 and TRBJ1-4, reads DTGVSQNPRHKITKRGQNVTFRCDPISEHNRLYWYRQTLGQGPEFLTYFQNEAQLEKSRLLSDRFSAERPKGSFSTLEIQRTEQGDSAMYLCASSLGADLFATNEKLFFGSGTQLSVL.

The chain employs TRBV6-5 and TRBJ2-7; TRBD2 matches 8 bases. The CDR3 is 13 amino acids. The V gene end was trimmed by 8 bases and the J gene end by 1 base; junction bases not matched to a gene: 4. Germline CDR1 reads MNHEY; CDR2 reads SVGAGI. The CDR3 loop reads CASGVAGSYEQYF. In DNA, the CDR3 is TGTGCCAGCGGGGTAGCGGGGTCCTACGAGCAGTACTTC.

This clonotype was recorded a few times. The J gene is TRBJ2-1, the V gene TRBV2; either TRBD1 or TRBD2 may fit D (5 bases each). Looked up from germline, CDR1 is SNHLY and CDR2 is FYNNEI. This CDR3 is 12 amino acids long. Trimming removed 2 bases from V and 8 bases from J, with 7 bases in between. In DNA form, the CDR3 reads TGTGCCAGCAGTGAACAGGGAGATGAGCAGTTCTTC. Residues: CASSEQGDEQFF.

V usage is TRBV20-1 and J usage is TRBJ2-1, with D possibly matching TRBD2 (6 bases). The V end was cut by 2 bases, the J end by 5 bases, with 16 bases between. The CDR3 is 15 residues long. CDR1 and CDR2 from the germline V gene are DFQATT and SNEGSKA (reference sequence). In DNA form, the CDR3 reads TGCAGTGCTAGACCCACCGGGACTCTTAACAATGAGCAGTTCTTC. As protein: CSARPTGTLNNEQFF.

The chain uses TRBV20-1 and TRBJ1-1, with 7 nucleotides matching TRBD1. Germline V CDR1 and CDR2: DFQATT, SNEGSKA (reference sequence). V shed 2 bases and J 1 base; nucleotides not matched to a gene: 4. There are 14 residues in the CDR3. The CDR3 reads CSARIAGGNTEAFF. CDR3 coding DNA: TGCAGTGCTAGAATTGCAGGGGGGAACACTGAAGCTTTCTTT.

This chain connects TRBV12-5 to TRBJ1-1; a weak D match, TRBD1 (6 bases). This CDR3 comprises 12 residues. V dropped 8 bases and J dropped 2 bases, with 9 bases sitting between them. Germline lookup yields CDR1 LGHNT and CDR2 FRNRAP. The CDR3: CASNRANTEAFF. CDR3 DNA: TGTGCTAGTAACAGGGCAAACACTGAAGCTTTCTTT.

This clonotype was seen more than once but under ten times. A much larger clone differs by one base, so this may be a read error. The chain combines TRBV11-3 with TRBJ2-1; D is unclear. The CDR3 length is 12 residues. Deletions cut 0 bases from V and 6 bases from J, with 3 bases between. The germline gives CDR1 SGHNT, CDR2 YENEEA. CDR3 in amino acids: CASSLDPNEQFF. The CDR3 DNA is TGTGCCAGCAGCTTAGATCCCAATGAGCAGTTCTTC.

This sequence joins TRBV7-9 and TRBJ1-1, with TRBD1 matching over 8 bases. Trimming took 7 bases from V and 5 from J; bases not matched to a gene: 9. The CDR3 length is 14 residues. CDR1 SEHNR and CDR2 FQNEAQ come from the germline V gene (reference sequence). CDR3 in DNA: TGTGCCAGCACCAAGGACAGGGCGGGGACTGAAGCTTTCTTT. It is translated as CASTKDRAGTEAFF. Complete variable domain (other parts from reference TRBV7-9 and TRBJ1-1): DTGVSQNPRHKITKRGQNVTFRCDPISEHNRLYWYRQTLGQGPEFLTYFQNEAQLEKSRLLSDRFSAERPKGSFSTLEIQRTEQGDSAMYLCASTKDRAGTEAFFGQGTRLTVV.

The V call is TRBV18, the J call TRBJ1-1, with TRBD1 as a possible D gene (6 bases). Germline V gene data show CDR1 as KGHSH and CDR2 as LQKENI. This CDR3 has 16 amino acids. V lost 2 bases, J lost 11 bases, and 24 bases lay in between. This chain's CDR3 is CASSPFWGAQESSAFF. In DNA, the CDR3 is TGTGCCAGCTCACCATTTTGGGGGGCGCAAGAATCCTCCGCTTTCTTT.

The V call is TRBV20-1, the J call TRBJ2-2; 7 nucleotides align to TRBD1. J was trimmed by 3 bases and V by 2 bases; bases with no gene match: 9. The CDR3 spans 16 residues. Per germline, CDR1 DFQATT and CDR2 SNEGSKA (reference sequence). The CDR3 here is CSARTGVGADTGELFF. Written as DNA, the CDR3 is TGCAGTGCTAGAACAGGGGTAGGGGCGGACACCGGGGAGCTGTTTTTT.

This clonotype was counted only a few times. This chain links TRBV20-1 with TRBJ2-7, with TRBD1 as a possible D gene (6 bases). This CDR3 is built from 15 residues. With 5 bases removed from V and 6 bases from J, the gap between germline ends came to 23 bases. Germline values: CDR1 DFQATT, CDR2 SNEGSKA (reference sequence). In DNA form, the CDR3 reads TGCAGTGCTCAATATCCGGGACACGACGCCGCCGAGCAGTACTTC. This codes for CSAQYPGHDAAEQYF.

There are many counts of this clonotype. The CDR3 nucleotides are TGCAGTGCTAGTGGTCCGGGACAGGGGCGGATTGAGCAGTTCTTC. It encodes CSASGPGQGRIEQFF. V gene TRBV20-1 combines with J gene TRBJ2-1; 10 nucleotides agree with TRBD1. The CDR3 extends over 15 amino acids. Per germline, CDR1 DFQATT and CDR2 SNEGSKA (reference sequence). The ends lost 3 bases at V and 9 bases at J; junction bases unmatched: 11.

The CDR3 loop is CASKRLSETQYF. Here the CDR3 DNA reads TGTGCCAGCAAGCGTTTATCAGAGACCCAGTACTTC. The V call is TRBV2, the J call TRBJ2-5; D is uncertain. The CDR3 spans 12 residues. Germline CDR1 and CDR2: SNHLY and FYNNEI. V was trimmed by 7 bases and J by 4 bases, leaving 10 bases between them.

This clonotype turned up a few times. The chain links TRBV6-5 to TRBJ2-3; 8 bases are shared with TRBD2. Germline CDR1 and CDR2: MNHEY and SVGAGI. Germline trimming cut 9 bases from V and 4 bases from J; bases unmatched to any gene: 3. The CDR3 sequence is 12 residues long. The CDR3 DNA is TGTGCCAGTAGCGGGACCGCAGATACGCAGTATTTT. The encoded protein is CASSGTADTQYF.

This clonotype appeared a few times. The chain uses TRBV20-1 and TRBJ2-1, with D maybe TRBD1 (5 bases). The CDR3 has 13 residues. V lost 4 bases and J lost 0, with 7 bases in between. Germline values: CDR1 DFQATT, CDR2 SNEGSKA (reference sequence). The CDR3 DNA reads TGCAGTGCTATCGACAGCTCCTACAATGAGCAGTTCTTC. Amino acid sequence: CSAIDSSYNEQFF.

The chain couples TRBV6-1 to TRBJ1-1; 9 bases map to TRBD1. Looked up from germline, CDR1 is MNHNS and CDR2 is SASEGT. CDR3 length equals 12 residues. With V trimmed by 6 bases and J by 11 bases, 7 bases remained unmatched. The CDR3 here is CASRDLQGAAFF. Here the CDR3 DNA reads TGTGCCAGCAGAGATTTACAGGGGGCGGCTTTCTTT.

The chain links TRBV7-8 to TRBJ2-1; 7 bases agree with TRBD2. Trimming at V came to 1 base and at J to 9 bases, leaving 12 bases not matched to a gene. CDR1 is SGHVS, CDR2 FQNEAQ, per germline. The CDR3 spans 16 residues. The DNA of the CDR3 is TGTGCCAGCAGCTTAGTTCGAGGGAGGGCCGGTTTTGAGCAGTTCTTC. Residues: CASSLVRGRAGFEQFF. Full variable domain (outside the CDR3, taken from reference TRBV7-8 and TRBJ2-1): GAGVSQSPRYKVAKRGQDVALRCDPISGHVSLFWYQQALGQGPEFLTYFQNEAQLDKSGLPSDRFFAERPEGSVSTLKIQRTQQEDSAVYLCASSLVRGRAGFEQFFGPGTRLTVL.